Sequencing of this TCR beta chain was carried out in a study of T-cell memory formation after mild COVID-19. A few counts support this clonotype. Its antigen remains unknown. Study-wide results and limits: Cross-reactive memory seemingly joined, as some responding clones were found in pre-infection memory. Whether day 37 second-wave clones are SARS-CoV-2-specific was not confirmed.

TCRalpha and TCRbeta libraries used 5'RACE with constant-segment primers and UMIs. TCRdb reanalysed the 5' RACE reads using MiXCR and keeps one entry per CDR3 protein. The sample shows 15,000 or so distinct CDR3 sequences, about 21% of them seen only once. The TCR comes from a man between 18 and 29 years old who had mild COVID-19 (a few samples of this study predate the infection). Cell type and time point are not known. Sequencing used PBMCs or a T cell subset sorted from them (not recorded which).

CDR3 in amino acids: CASRPGSRTEAFF. The CDR3 coding sequence is TGTGCCAGCAGACCCGGCAGCCGTACTGAAGCTTTCTTT. The rearrangement links TRBV6-5 to TRBJ1-1, with D uncertain. Germline values: CDR1 MNHEY, CDR2 SVGAGI. This CDR3 has 13 amino acids. Trimming stripped 6 bases from V and 5 bases from J, with 13 bases between.